The 26 T cell receptor beta chains reported below all come from one sample, sequenced in a study of OX40 agonist ivuxolimab in advanced cancers. Sequencing was performed with immunoSEQ multiplex PCR; in TCRdb, only in-frame clones are kept and a portion is missing. The data show tens of thousands of clones, with around nine tenths seen just once and less than 0.55% held by the top ten. The specimen was CD4+ or CD8+ T cells sorted from blood, collected in a trial of the OX40 agonist ivuxolimab. Every receptor here comes from an adult with an advanced solid tumor such as melanoma, head and neck, liver or kidney cancer.

The chain employs TRBV5-5 and TRBJ2-7, with 7 bases aligning to TRBD1. The CDR3 covers 15 residues. Per the germline V gene, CDR1 is SGHKS and CDR2 is YYEKEE (reference sequence). V dropped 4 bases and J dropped 0; count of bases not matched to a gene: 7. CDR3 residues: CASSTAGTVSYEQYF. CDR3 coding DNA: TGTGCCAGCAGCACAGCCGGGACAGTCTCCTACGAGCAGTACTTC.

J is TRBJ1-2 and V is TRBV7-2, with D uncertain. Germline-derived CDR1 and CDR2 are SGHTA and FQGNSA. Trimming took 3 bases from V and 4 from J, leaving 3 bases between them. This CDR3 spans 11 amino acids. The CDR3 coding sequence is TGTGCCAGCAGCTTGGCCTATGGCTACACCTTC. Its protein product is CASSLAYGYTF. Based on the CDR3 plus reference TRBV7-2 and TRBJ1-2, the full variable domain is GAGVSQSPSNKVTEKGKDVELRCDPISGHTALYWYRQSLGQGLEFLIYFQGNSAPDKSGLPSDRFSAERTGGSVSTLTIQRTQQEDSAVYLCASSLAYGYTFGSGTRLTVV.

This chain uses TRBV4-3 with TRBJ2-6; 7 nucleotides match TRBD1. The CDR3 is made up of 17 amino acids. V shed 1 base and J 4 bases; nucleotides not matched to a gene: 7. The germline CDR1 and CDR2 sequences are LGHNA and YSLEER. CDR3 protein: CASSQGDSGSGANVLTF. DNA for the CDR3: TGCGCCAGCAGCCAAGGGGACAGTGGTTCCGGGGCCAACGTCCTGACTTTC.

The chain joins TRBV28 to TRBJ1-5, with no clear D. V was cut by 3 bases and J by 6 bases, with 15 bases left in between. The CDR3 covers 15 residues. Germline V CDR1 and CDR2: MDHEN, SYDVKM. The CDR3 is CASSLGGLPVQPQHF. The CDR3 bases are TGTGCCAGCAGTTTGGGAGGGCTGCCGGTTCAGCCCCAGCATTTT.

This rearrangement joins TRBV6-1 to TRBJ2-6, with D unresolved. The V gene's germline CDR1 is MNHNS and CDR2 SASEGT. This CDR3 is built from 15 residues. V lost 3 bases, J lost 1 base, and 7 bases lay in between. The CDR3 bases are TGTGCCAGCAGTGAGGACCGATCTGGGGCCAACGTCCTGACTTTC. The encoded protein is CASSEDRSGANVLTF.

The rearrangement joins TRBV11-2 to TRBJ2-2; 9 positions match TRBD1. V was pared by 5 bases and J by 4 bases, with 5 bases of the junction left unmatched. Per the germline V gene, CDR1 is SGHAT and CDR2 is FQNNGV. This CDR3 spans 15 amino acids. The CDR3 is CASSRTGVSTGELFF. The CDR3 nucleotides are TGTGCCAGCAGCCGGACAGGGGTGAGCACCGGGGAGCTGTTTTTT. Together with reference TRBV11-2 and TRBJ2-2, the CDR3 gives the full variable domain: EAGVAQSPRYKIIEKRQSVAFWCNPISGHATLYWYQQILGQGPKLLIQFQNNGVVDDSQLPKDRFSAERLKGVDSTLKIQPAKLEDSAVYLCASSRTGVSTGELFFGEGSRLTVL.

Judged by abundance, this clone is medium-sized. This sequence joins TRBV30 and TRBJ1-1; maybe TRBD1 (6 bases). The CDR3 is 12 residues long. V lost 0 bases, J lost 9 bases, and 11 bases lay in between. CDR1 is GTSNPN and CDR2 is SVGIG in the germline V gene (reference sequence). Here the CDR3 reads CAWSVLGGKAFF. Written as DNA, the CDR3 is TGTGCCTGGAGTGTCCTTGGGGGCAAAGCTTTCTTT. The full variable domain, with the rest looked up from reference TRBV30 and TRBJ1-1, is SQTIHQWPATLVQPVGSPLSLECTVEGTSNPNLYWYRQAAGRGLQLLFYSVGIGQISSEVPQNLSASRPQDRQFILSSKKLLLSDSGFYLCAWSVLGGKAFFGQGTRLTVV.

The chain links TRBV29-1 to TRBJ1-1; D is ambiguous. The ends were cut back, 4 bases at V and 11 bases at J, with 14 bases in the middle. CDR1 and CDR2 (germline): SQVTM, ANQGSEA. The CDR3 contains 11 residues. DNA for the CDR3: TGCAGCGTTGGGGAGGTAGGTTCGGCTTTCTTT. Encoded protein: CSVGEVGSAFF.

The chain is built from TRBV5-1 and TRBJ2-5; 9 bases are shared with TRBD2. V shed 4 bases and J 4 bases; nucleotides not matched to a gene: 8. CDR1 and CDR2 from the germline V gene are SGHRS and YFSETQ. This CDR3 has 15 residues. The CDR3 DNA reads TGCGCCAGCAGCCTTCTAGCGGGATCGAGAGAGACCCAGTACTTC. Encoded protein: CASSLLAGSRETQYF.

The chain links TRBV6-5 to TRBJ1-5; D is undetermined. Germline V gives CDR1 MNHEY, CDR2 SVGAGI. The CDR3 totals 13 residues. V gave up 5 bases and J gave up 4 bases, with 9 bases separating them. This CDR3 reads CASSEAGNQPQHF. The CDR3 coding sequence is TGTGCCAGCAGTGAAGCGGGGAATCAGCCCCAGCATTTT.

This clone was observed a single time. The chain combines TRBV7-2 with TRBJ1-1, with a weak D call TRBD1 (6 bases). V lost 7 bases, J lost 2 bases, and 17 bases lay in between. This CDR3 has 15 residues. CDR1 SGHTA and CDR2 FQGNSA come from the germline V gene. Written as DNA, the CDR3 is TGTGCCAGCAAGGGATGGGGGGCCAAAAACACTGAAGCTTTCTTT. It specifies CASKGWGAKNTEAFF.

CDR3 sequence reads: CASSGGQEGYTF. The CDR3 bases are TGTGCCAGCTCAGGGGGACAGGAGGGCTACACCTTC. The chain uses TRBV18 and TRBJ1-2; 8 bases agree with TRBD1. V lost 5 bases to trimming and J lost 8 bases; unmatched junction nucleotides: 4. The CDR3 loop spans 12 amino acids. Germline V gives CDR1 KGHSH, CDR2 LQKENI.

The chain links TRBV7-7 to TRBJ2-5, with 7 bases lining up with TRBD1. Germline assignment: CDR1 SSHAT and CDR2 FNYEAQ (reference sequence). The CDR3 consists of 15 residues. With V trimmed by 1 base and J by 1 base, 3 bases remained unmatched. CDR3 in amino acids: CASSLGGDSQETQYF. In DNA form, the CDR3 reads TGTGCCAGCAGCTTAGGAGGGGACAGCCAAGAGACCCAGTACTTC.

This rearrangement joins TRBV7-2 to TRBJ2-1; 8 nucleotides align to TRBD2. The germline CDR1 and CDR2 sequences are SGHTA and FQGNSA. Losses at the gene ends were 4 bases for V and 15 bases for J; bases not matched to a gene: 8. This CDR3 is 12 amino acids long. DNA for the CDR3: TGTGCCAGCAGCTCCTATAGCGGGAAGGTGTTCTTC. This translates into CASSSYSGKVFF.

The chain has TRBV11-1 and TRBJ2-7; 7 bases are a match to TRBD1. CDR1 SGHAT and CDR2 FQDESV come from the germline V gene (reference sequence). This CDR3 comprises 15 residues. The V and J ends lost 2 bases and 5 bases, in that order; junction bases with no gene match: 9. The CDR3 nucleotides are TGTGCCAGCAGCTTATTAGAGGGGGCGGTAAACGAGCAGTACTTC. Translated, it gives CASSLLEGAVNEQYF.

This chain links TRBV5-8 with TRBJ2-7, with D possibly being TRBD2 (6 bases). The V end was cut by 2 bases, the J end by 2 bases, with 11 bases between. CDR1 and CDR2 (germline): SGHTS, YDEGEE. The length of the CDR3 is 14 residues. CDR3 sequence reads: CASSFWRETYEQYF. CDR3 DNA sequence: TGTGCCAGCAGCTTCTGGAGGGAAACCTACGAGCAGTACTTC.

The V gene is TRBV2, the J gene TRBJ2-6; tentative D call: TRBD1 (5 bases). In germline, CDR1 is SNHLY, CDR2 FYNNEI. V was pared by 7 bases and J by 3 bases, with 13 bases between. The CDR3 is made up of 15 amino acids. The CDR3 coding sequence is TGTGCCAGCACCTCAGTGGGGCATGGGGCCAACGTCCTGACTTTC. This gives the protein CASTSVGHGANVLTF.

Regarding this clone: Other DNA sequences of this sample code for an identical CDR3. The chain carries TRBV18 and TRBJ2-3; TRBD1 aligns across 7 bases. Germline CDR1 reads KGHSH; CDR2 reads LQKENI. J was trimmed by 1 base and V by 2 bases; bases with no gene match: 0. The CDR3 runs to 14 residues. CDR3 residues: CASSPGTGTDTQYF. The CDR3, as DNA: TGTGCCAGCTCACCAGGGACAGGCACAGATACGCAGTATTTT.

The rearrangement joins TRBV27 to TRBJ1-2; 8 bases align to TRBD1. The CDR3 contains 14 residues. The ends lost 6 bases at V and 3 bases at J; junction bases unmatched: 6. The germline V gene has CDR1 MNHEY and CDR2 SMNVEV (reference sequence). The DNA for the CDR3 is TGTGCCAGCAGCGGACAGGGAAGGTACTATGGCTACACCTTC. Protein product: CASSGQGRYYGYTF.

The chain links TRBV5-1 to TRBJ2-3; D unresolved. V was pared by 4 bases and J by 2 bases, with 11 bases between. This CDR3 spans 14 amino acids. CDR1 and CDR2 from the germline V gene are SGHRS and YFSETQ. The CDR3 nucleotides are TGCGCCAGCAGCGTAGGGTCCCTCACAGATACGCAGTATTTT. Its protein product is CASSVGSLTDTQYF. Full variable domain (missing parts from reference TRBV5-1 and TRBJ2-3): KAGVTQTPRYLIKTRGQQVTLSCSPISGHRSVSWYQQTPGQGLQFLFEYFSETQRNKGNFPGRFSGRQFSNSRSEMNVSTLELGDSALYLCASSVGSLTDTQYFGPGTRLTVL.

This chain joins TRBV7-2 and TRBJ1-5; D may be TRBD1 (6 bases). CDR1 is SGHTA, CDR2 FQGNSA, per germline. V was clipped by 5 bases and J by 6 bases, with 17 bases between them. The CDR3 runs 15 residues. The CDR3 reads CASSPYQGTGQPQHF. For the CDR3, the DNA is TGTGCCAGCAGCCCGTACCAGGGGACTGGTCAGCCCCAGCATTTT.

The chain carries TRBV19 and TRBJ2-1; D not certain. Germline CDR1 is LNHDA and CDR2 is SQIVND (reference sequence). The CDR3 runs to 15 residues. Deletions cut 3 bases from V and 2 bases from J, with 11 bases between. The CDR3 DNA follows: TGTGCCAGTAGTATGCAGGTGGGGACCTACAATGAGCAGTTCTTC. The encoded protein is CASSMQVGTYNEQFF. The whole variable domain, remainder taken from reference TRBV19 and TRBJ2-1, is DGGITQSPKYLFRKEGQNVTLSCEQNLNHDAMYWYRQDPGQGLRLIYYSQIVNDFQKGDIAEGYSVSREKKESFPLTVTSAQKNPTAFYLCASSMQVGTYNEQFFGPGTRLTVL.

This clone was seen just once. V usage is TRBV28 and J usage is TRBJ1-1; possibly TRBD1 for D (6 bases). There are 15 residues in the CDR3. CDR1 and CDR2 from the germline V gene are MDHEN and SYDVKM. Trimming cost V 3 bases and J 4 bases, with 15 bases left between them. CDR3 sequence: CASSLGGRVGTEAFF. CDR3 DNA: TGTGCCAGCAGTTTGGGGGGCAGGGTAGGCACTGAAGCTTTCTTT.

The rearrangement links TRBV30 to TRBJ1-2, with TRBD1 as a possible D gene (6 bases). The CDR3 consists of 13 residues. Germline-derived CDR1 and CDR2 are GTSNPN and SVGIG (reference sequence). Trimming took 3 bases from V and 6 from J, leaving 14 bases between them. CDR3 coding DNA: TGTGCCTGGAGACAACAGGGTGCCGATGGCTACACCTTC. It translates to CAWRQQGADGYTF. The full variable domain, in which reference TRBV30 and TRBJ1-2 provide the parts outside the CDR3, is SQTIHQWPATLVQPVGSPLSLECTVEGTSNPNLYWYRQAAGRGLQLLFYSVGIGQISSEVPQNLSASRPQDRQFILSSKKLLLSDSGFYLCAWRQQGADGYTFGSGTRLTVV.

This clone has a handful of counts. This chain uses TRBV11-3 with TRBJ2-1; D is unclear. V lost 6 bases to trimming and J lost 7 bases, with 13 bases between them. Germline V gives CDR1 SGHNT, CDR2 YENEEA. This CDR3 comprises 13 residues. CDR3 sequence reads: CASSPVGLNEQFF. The CDR3, as DNA: TGTGCCAGCAGTCCCGTCGGCCTGAATGAGCAGTTCTTC. The full variable domain, rest sourced from reference TRBV11-3 and TRBJ2-1, is EAGVVQSPRYKIIEKKQPVAFWCNPISGHNTLYWYLQNLGQGPELLIRYENEEAVDDSQLPKDRFSAERLKGVDSTLKIQPAELGDSAVYLCASSPVGLNEQFFGPGTRLTVL.

As for this clone: Other DNA sequences in the same sample also yield this CDR3. The chain links TRBV9 to TRBJ2-3; D not certain. The CDR3 sequence is 12 residues long. Germline assignment: CDR1 SGDLS and CDR2 YYNGEE. The V end lost 0 bases, the J end lost 4 bases, and 3 bases lay between the germline ends. In DNA, the CDR3 is TGTGCCAGCAGCGTAGGAGCAGATACGCAGTATTTT. Residues: CASSVGADTQYF.